The present T cell receptor (beta chain) was sequenced within a study of shared clonotypes between healthy human individuals. Libraries were prepared by immunoSEQ multiplex PCR; TCRdb keeps only in-frame clonotypes and omits some of them. Here the sample spans about 2.2 million clones, 90% to 95% being singletons. Naive CD8 cells lacked CD45RO, underwent positive selection for CCR7 and left out terminally differentiated effector memory CD45RA+ cells. The CDR3 has 14 amino acids. Germline CDR1 SEHNR, CDR2 FQNEAQ (reference sequence). The V and J ends lost 5 bases and 8 bases respectively, with 18 bases between them.

The sequence was collected from a man younger than 35 in good health. Some clones in this sample may be carry-over from other donors' samples. This rearrangement joins TRBV7-9 to TRBJ2-5; D is possibly TRBD1 (6 bases). Sequencing input: naive CD8+ T cells from PBMCs. Here the CDR3 reads CASSLTDSRETQYF. The CDR3 DNA follows: TGTGCCAGCAGCCTCACGGACAGTAGAGAAACCCAGTACTTC.